These 28 T cell receptor beta chains came from one sample sequenced in a study of blood T cell repertoires in COVID-19. Generated by immunoSEQ multiplex PCR, the TCRdb table keeps only in-frame clones and is missing some. The repertoire includes more than 400,000 clones, less than 95% of them detected once, and less than 0.75% sits in the top ten. The sequenced material came from PBMCs or T cells enriched from blood (not recorded which). The receptor source for this set is a man younger than 35 who had recovered from COVID-19.

The CDR3 coding sequence is TGTGCCATCCGACAGGGCCGTGAGGGGGACACTGAAGCTTTCTTT. Its protein product is CAIRQGREGDTEAFF. The rearrangement links TRBV10-3 to TRBJ1-1; 7 bases agree with TRBD1. From germline, CDR1 is ENHRY and CDR2 SYGVKD. This CDR3 is built from 15 residues. The V segment lost 8 bases and the J segment 3 bases; nucleotides outside the gene matches: 12.

The chain combines TRBV20-1 with TRBJ2-7; 10 nucleotides align to TRBD2. The V and J ends lost 3 bases and 4 bases, in that order; junction bases with no gene match: 3. The CDR3 extends over 13 amino acids. The germline V gene encodes CDR1 DFQATT and CDR2 SNEGSKA (reference sequence). In nucleotides, the CDR3 is TGCAGTGCTAGTACTAGCGGGGCGTACGAGCAGTACTTC. Protein sequence: CSASTSGAYEQYF.

For the CDR3, the DNA is TGTGCCAGGCCGGTATACAGAGAACCTAACTATGGCTACACCTTC. Its protein is CARPVYREPNYGYTF. The V call is TRBV6-5, the J call TRBJ1-2; D call uncertain. Trimming shortened V by 9 bases and J by 0 bases, and 17 bases separated the two germline ends. This CDR3 has 15 amino acids. Germline CDR1 and CDR2: MNHEY and SVGAGI.

The chain joins TRBV19 to TRBJ2-6; 7 nucleotides match TRBD1. V was clipped by 6 bases and J by 0 bases; unmatched bases: 11. Germline CDR1 reads LNHDA; CDR2 reads SQIVND (reference sequence). This CDR3 region has 18 residues. Here the CDR3 DNA reads TGTGCCAGTAGGATCACCGGGACAGACTACTCTGGGGCCAACGTCCTGACTTTC. This encodes CASRITGTDYSGANVLTF.

This chain uses TRBV9 with TRBJ2-1, with D unclear. The CDR3 has 12 amino acids. Trimming left V 2 bases short and J 2 bases short, with 2 bases between. Germline V gene sequence: CDR1 SGDLS, CDR2 YYNGEE. The CDR3 nucleotides are TGTGCCAGCAGCGTTACCTACAATGAGCAGTTCTTC. Its protein is CASSVTYNEQFF.

The V gene is TRBV5-1, the J gene TRBJ2-5; tentative D call: TRBD2 (7 bases). CDR3 length equals 15 residues. Per germline, CDR1 SGHRS and CDR2 YFSETQ. V lost 4 bases and J 2 bases, leaving 15 bases between the germline ends. CDR3 residues: CASSGAGTRQETQYF. CDR3 nucleotides: TGCGCCAGCAGCGGAGCGGGGACAAGACAAGAGACCCAGTACTTC.

The chain carries TRBV28 and TRBJ2-7, with TRBD1 matching over 7 bases. The CDR3 loop spans 16 amino acids. The trim removed 3 bases at V and 4 bases at J, leaving 12 bases unmatched. Germline loops: CDR1 MDHEN, CDR2 SYDVKM. CDR3 protein: CASSFAPDRNEYEQYF. CDR3 in DNA: TGTGCCAGCAGTTTCGCCCCGGACAGGAACGAATACGAGCAGTACTTC.

This chain connects TRBV28 to TRBJ1-2; TRBD1 matches at 7 bases. V trimming: 11 bases; J trimming: 8 bases; junction bases outside the gene matches: 8. There are 11 residues in the CDR3. CDR1 is MDHEN, CDR2 SYDVKM, per germline. The CDR3 DNA follows: TGTGCCGTTCGGACAGGAGGGGGCTACACCTTC. Translated: CAVRTGGGYTF.

This sequence joins TRBV27 and TRBJ2-7; tentative D call: TRBD1 (5 bases). The length of the CDR3 is 14 residues. Germline CDR1 and CDR2: MNHEY and SMNVEV (reference sequence). The V gene lost 5 bases and the J gene lost 6 bases, with 17 bases spanning the gap. The CDR3 nucleotides are TGTGCCAGCAGTCCGACAGTAATGAGTGGCGAGCAGTACTTC. Amino acids: CASSPTVMSGEQYF.

This clone was recorded once. The J gene is TRBJ2-5, the V gene TRBV11-2; maybe TRBD1 (6 bases). Looked up from germline, CDR1 is SGHAT and CDR2 is FQNNGV. V lost 5 bases and J lost 5, with 18 bases in between. CDR3 length: 15 residues. CDR3 in amino acids: CASSRDPGTTETQYF. Written as DNA, the CDR3 is TGTGCCAGCAGCCGTGACCCCGGGACAACGGAGACCCAGTACTTC.

The chain recombines TRBV9 with TRBJ1-5; D is undetermined. The CDR3 has 15 amino acids. Trimming removed 0 bases at V and 4 bases at J, with 11 bases between. Germline CDR1 is SGDLS and CDR2 is YYNGEE. CDR3 sequence reads: CASSVGSGQNQPQHF. CDR3 DNA sequence: TGTGCCAGCAGCGTAGGTTCTGGGCAGAATCAGCCCCAGCATTTT.

The chain recombines TRBV27 with TRBJ2-3; tentative D call: TRBD1 (6 bases). V gave up 2 bases and J gave up 6 bases, with 18 bases separating them. The CDR3 has 16 amino acids. From germline, CDR1 is MNHEY and CDR2 SMNVEV (reference sequence). The CDR3 coding sequence is TGTGCCAGCAGTTTAACCCGACAGGCGCCCATCGATACGCAGTATTTT. It yields the protein CASSLTRQAPIDTQYF.

This chain uses TRBV29-1 with TRBJ2-3, with TRBD2 matching over 7 bases. The germline gives CDR1 SQVTM, CDR2 ANQGSEA. The V segment lost 5 bases and the J segment 3 bases; nucleotides outside the gene matches: 5. CDR3 length: 13 residues. CDR3 nucleotide sequence: TGCAGCGTTCGAGCGGGGTTGACAGATACGCAGTATTTT. This codes for CSVRAGLTDTQYF.

The chain joins TRBV18 to TRBJ1-3; 7 positions agree with TRBD1. CDR1 and CDR2 (germline): KGHSH, LQKENI. J gave up 2 bases and V 4 bases, and 2 bases lay outside the gene matches. The CDR3 has 14 residues. The CDR3 DNA follows: TGTGCCAGCTCACAGGGGGCGGCTGGAAACACCATATATTTT. It codes for CASSQGAAGNTIYF.

This clone was recorded once. The V gene is TRBV6-5, the J gene TRBJ1-5; 10 nucleotides line up with TRBD1. The CDR3 extends over 15 amino acids. Unmatched junction bases numbered 9, after V lost 6 bases and J lost 7 bases. The germline gives CDR1 MNHEY, CDR2 SVGAGI. The CDR3 protein is CASSPGQGPVQPQHF. The DNA for the CDR3 is TGTGCCAGCAGCCCGGGACAGGGGCCGGTACAGCCCCAGCATTTT.

The CDR3 coding sequence is TGTGCCAGTAGTACCTACGGGGAGAACACTGAAGCTTTCTTT. Translated, it gives CASSTYGENTEAFF. This chain joins TRBV19 and TRBJ1-1; D is unresolved. V lost 4 bases to trimming and J lost 1 base, with 10 bases between them. CDR1 and CDR2 (germline): LNHDA, SQIVND (reference sequence). The CDR3 consists of 14 residues.

V gene TRBV28 combines with J gene TRBJ1-5, with 7 nucleotides matching TRBD1. Germline-derived CDR1 and CDR2 are MDHEN and SYDVKM. This CDR3 is built from 14 residues. J lost 4 bases, V lost 6 bases, and 6 bases had no gene match. The CDR3 sequence: CASRIGQVNQPQHF. The CDR3 coding sequence is TGTGCCAGCAGGATCGGACAGGTAAATCAGCCCCAGCATTTT. Full variable domain (rest looked up from reference TRBV28 and TRBJ1-5): DVKVTQSSRYLVKRTGEKVFLECVQDMDHENMFWYRQDPGLGLRLIYFSYDVKMKEKGDIPEGYSVSREKKERFSLILESASTNQTSMYLCASRIGQVNQPQHFGDGTRLSIL.

V and J are TRBV9 and TRBJ2-2; 13 nucleotides align to TRBD2. CDR1 and CDR2 (germline): SGDLS, YYNGEE. Losses at the gene ends were 3 bases for V and 6 bases for J; bases not matched to a gene: 8. This CDR3 has 17 amino acids. The CDR3 loop is CASSGSTSGRAAGELFF. Written as DNA, the CDR3 is TGTGCCAGCAGCGGATCTACTAGCGGGAGGGCCGCCGGGGAGCTGTTTTTT.

With respect to this clone: This CDR3 is also generated by other DNA sequences in the sample. This chain links TRBV18 with TRBJ1-5; weak D call: TRBD1 (5 bases). Per the germline V gene, CDR1 is KGHSH and CDR2 is LQKENI. V was pared by 6 bases and J by 4 bases, with 13 bases between. This CDR3 has 14 residues. The CDR3 protein is CASSPGQGNQPQHF. CDR3 bases: TGTGCCAGCTCCCCAGGCCAGGGAAATCAGCCCCAGCATTTT.

The chain links TRBV2 to TRBJ2-5, with D maybe TRBD2 (6 bases). Trimming removed 8 bases at V and 5 bases at J, with 18 bases between. Germline CDR1 reads SNHLY; CDR2 reads FYNNEI. The CDR3 length is 14 residues. In DNA form, the CDR3 reads TGTGCCAGCCAGGATGGGGGGACCGCCGAGACCCAGTACTTC. It codes for CASQDGGTAETQYF.

Here the CDR3 reads CASSSLLAGASYEQYF. The CDR3 DNA sequence: TGTGCCAGCAGTTCCCTACTAGCGGGAGCCTCCTACGAGCAGTACTTC. This chain connects TRBV27 to TRBJ2-7; 11 bases line up with TRBD2. V was pared by 4 bases and J by 0 bases, with 5 bases of the junction left unmatched. The CDR3 consists of 16 residues. Germline loops: CDR1 MNHEY, CDR2 SMNVEV (reference sequence).

The chain carries TRBV9 and TRBJ1-1, with 9 bases fitting TRBD1. Germline V gene sequence: CDR1 SGDLS, CDR2 YYNGEE. Trimming cost V 2 bases and J 11 bases; bases outside gene matches: 10. The length of the CDR3 is 14 residues. The CDR3 coding sequence is TGTGCCAGCAGCGTTTCACAGGGGGCAGTAGGCGCTTTCTTT. Protein sequence: CASSVSQGAVGAFF.

The chain has TRBV19 and TRBJ2-3; TRBD2 agrees at 15 bases. Germline V gene sequence: CDR1 LNHDA, CDR2 SQIVND (reference sequence). The trim removed 6 bases at V and 0 bases at J, leaving 4 bases unmatched. This CDR3 region has 17 residues. CDR3 nucleotides: TGTGCCAGTAGGCCGGGACTAGCGGGAGGCAGCACAGATACGCAGTATTTT. Amino acids: CASRPGLAGGSTDTQYF.

V is TRBV6-1 and J is TRBJ1-1; D uncertain. The CDR3 is 14 amino acids. The germline CDR1 and CDR2 sequences are MNHNS and SASEGT. V lost 1 base and J lost 5, with 11 bases in between. The DNA of the CDR3 is TGTGCCAGCAGTGAAGGTAATGGAGTAACTGAAGCTTTCTTT. Protein: CASSEGNGVTEAFF.

The CDR3 DNA reads as TGTGCCAGCAGTCCACCTCCTACTGGCTATGGCTACACCTTC. As protein: CASSPPPTGYGYTF. The chain has TRBV28 and TRBJ1-2; D unresolved. With 5 bases removed from V and 4 bases from J, the gap between germline ends came to 14 bases. Germline V gene data show CDR1 as MDHEN and CDR2 as SYDVKM. This CDR3 contains 14 residues.

The V and J genes are TRBV6-5 and TRBJ1-2, with TRBD1 matching 9 bases. There are 15 residues in the CDR3. Germline V lookup: CDR1 MNHEY, CDR2 SVGAGI. The trim removed 4 bases at V and 8 bases at J, leaving 11 bases unmatched. The CDR3 reads CASSSPGQGFIGYTF. The CDR3 DNA reads TGTGCCAGCAGTTCTCCGGGACAGGGATTCATCGGCTACACCTTC.

The chain joins TRBV5-1 to TRBJ2-1; no definite D call. Germline assignment: CDR1 SGHRS and CDR2 YFSETQ. The CDR3 runs to 12 residues. V was pared by 1 base and J by 10 bases, with 9 bases between. The DNA for the CDR3 is TGCGCCAGCAGCTTGTTACGCCAGGAGCAGTTCTTC. Translation gives CASSLLRQEQFF.

This clone was detected only a few times. Other DNA sequences in the sample encode the same CDR3. This sequence joins TRBV3-1 (or the pseudogene TRBV3-2) and TRBJ1-6; 7 bases map to TRBD1. The V and J ends lost 4 bases and 7 bases, in that order; junction bases with no gene match: 7. Germline CDR1 is LGHDT and CDR2 is YNNKEL (reference sequence). This CDR3 spans 15 amino acids. As DNA, the CDR3 is TGTGCCAGCAGCCTTCAGGGGGTAAGGAATTCACCCCTCCACTTT. It yields the protein CASSLQGVRNSPLHF.